A selection of T cell receptor beta chains follows, all from one sample in a study of CD8 T cells in Susac syndrome. MiXCR, run by TCRdb on the immunoSEQ multiplex PCR reads, gives a single entry per CDR3 protein. The sample yields roughly 200,000 distinct CDR3 sequences, over 90% seen once. Sequencing was performed on CD4+ T cells from PBMCs. The source of these receptors is a human donor with multiple sclerosis. The CDR3 runs from the conserved cysteine through the conserved F or W. D genes are given only for firm matches. Some rows have no size entry. The others give once, few or many, or a class for an expanded clone.

TGCGCCAGCAGCTTAAATCAAGGTGACAATGAGCAGTTCTTC | CASSLNQGDNEQFF | TRBJ2-1 | . | TRBV5-1 | .
TGTGCCACCACTCGGGACAGGGGGCGTCCCCAACACAATGAGCAGTTCTTC | CATTRDRGRPQHNEQFF | TRBJ2-1 | TRBD1 | TRBV19 | .
TGTGCCTGGAGCCTCACAGGGGGACTCGATACGCAGTATTTT | CAWSLTGGLDTQYF | TRBJ2-3 | TRBD1 | TRBV30 | .
TGCAGCGTTGCACCAGAACCTACAGATAACTATGGCTACACCTTC | CSVAPEPTDNYGYTF | TRBJ1-2 | . | TRBV29-1 | .
TGCAGTGCTAGAGGTGGAGGCTCTGAAGCTTTCTTT | CSARGGGSEAFF | TRBJ1-1 | . | TRBV20-1 | .
TGTGCCAGCAGCTACAGGGGGACCAGCACAGATACGCAGTATTTT | CASSYRGTSTDTQYF | TRBJ2-3 | TRBD1 | TRBV2 | .
TGTGCCAGCAGCTTCGGAGGGTCTGTCGAGCAGTACTTC | CASSFGGSVEQYF | TRBJ2-7 | . | TRBV13 | .
TGCGCCAGCAGCCTGGGGCCGGGCGAAGGGTCACCCCTCCACTTT | CASSLGPGEGSPLHF | TRBJ1-6 | . | TRBV5-1 | .
TGTGCCAGCTCACCATTTAGCGACGGCGGGGAGCTGTTTTTT | CASSPFSDGGELFF | TRBJ2-2 | . | TRBV18 | once
TGTGCCAGCAGTGACTCCAGGTGGGGCAATCAGCCCCAGCATTTT | CASSDSRWGNQPQHF | TRBJ1-5 | . | TRBV6-1 | .
TGCAGTGGGGAGGCGAGCGCCGGGCCCTCGGAGACCCAGTACTTC | CSGEASAGPSETQYF | TRBJ2-5 | . | TRBV20-1 | .
TGCAGTGCACTACCGGGACTGCAAGAGACCCAGTACTTC | CSALPGLQETQYF | TRBJ2-5 | . | TRBV20-1 | .
TGTGCCAGCAGCCCGGGACGGTTCACCACTGAAGCTTTCTTT | CASSPGRFTTEAFF | TRBJ1-1 | . | TRBV7-8 | .
TGTGCCAGCAGCTTGAACAGCAACTATAATTCACCCCTCCACTTT | CASSLNSNYNSPLHF | TRBJ1-6 | . | TRBV7-8 | once
TGCAGTGCTAGAGATTTGGGTCAATCACCCCTCCACTTT | CSARDLGQSPLHF | TRBJ1-6 | . | TRBV20-1 | once
TGTGCCCCTCCTCGGGACAGTAGCTCCTACGAGCAGTACTTC | CAPPRDSSSYEQYF | TRBJ2-7 | TRBD1 | TRBV24-1 | .
TGCAGCGTGGGAAGCAGTTCCTACAATGAGCAGTTCTTC | CSVGSSSYNEQFF | TRBJ2-1 | . | TRBV29-1 | .
TGTGCCAGCAGCTCCACTAGACCCGGGGAGCTGTTTTTT | CASSSTRPGELFF | TRBJ2-2 | . | TRBV3-1 | .
TGTGCCATCAGTGACCAGGGTTACGAGCAGTACTTC | CAISDQGYEQYF | TRBJ2-7 | . | TRBV10-3 | .
TGTGCCAGCAGCCCGATGGGACACGACAATCAGCCCCAGCATTTT | CASSPMGHDNQPQHF | TRBJ1-5 | . | TRBV9 | .
TGTGCCAGCGCAGGGGGTCATGGCTACACCTTC | CASAGGHGYTF | TRBJ1-2 | TRBD1 | TRBV2 | .
TGTGCCAGCTCACCGTCAGGGGGCGAGAAATATGGCTACACCTTC | CASSPSGGEKYGYTF | TRBJ1-2 | TRBD1 | TRBV18 | .
TGTGCCAGCAGTCCCGTGGGACTAGCGGGGGGTTACACAGATACGCAGTATTTT | CASSPVGLAGGYTDTQYF | TRBJ2-3 | TRBD2 | TRBV25-1 | .
TGCAGCGGAACTCGGGACCCCGAAGCTTTCTTT | CSGTRDPEAFF | TRBJ1-1 | . | TRBV29-1 | once
TGTGCCACCAGCAGAGCAATGACTACGAGAGGGTACAATGAGCAGTTCTTC | CATSRAMTTRGYNEQFF | TRBJ2-1 | . | TRBV15 | .
TGCAGTGCTAGAGCCCGACAGGATGAAAAACTGTTTTTT | CSARARQDEKLFF | TRBJ1-4 | . | TRBV20-1 | once
TGTGCCAGCAGCCGGGGACCTGGGTTTGGGGAGACCCAGTACTTC | CASSRGPGFGETQYF | TRBJ2-5 | . | TRBV14 | .
TGCGCCAGCAGCTTGGGGACAGGGCAAAACACCGGGGAGCTGTTTTTT | CASSLGTGQNTGELFF | TRBJ2-2 | TRBD1 | TRBV5-1 | .
TGTGCCAGCAGTTTAAGGACCGGGGGAAGACAGCCCCAGCATTTT | CASSLRTGGRQPQHF | TRBJ1-5 | . | TRBV28 | .
TGTGCCAGCAGTTTACTAGGGGAGGCTGGCTACACCTTC | CASSLLGEAGYTF | TRBJ1-2 | . | TRBV28 | once
TGCAGCGTTGGCGGGGAGGCCACCGGGGAGCTGTTTTTT | CSVGGEATGELFF | TRBJ2-2 | . | TRBV29-1 | .
TGCAGCGTTGTAGGCTCGAACACTGAAGCTTTCTTT | CSVVGSNTEAFF | TRBJ1-1 | . | TRBV29-1 | .
TGCGCCAGCAGCTCGGGACTAGAAACCCACGAGCAGTACTTC | CASSSGLETHEQYF | TRBJ2-7 | TRBD2 | TRBV5-1 | .
TGTGCCAGCAGCCAAGGGGGTCCCTCTGGAAACACCATATATTTT | CASSQGGPSGNTIYF | TRBJ1-3 | . | TRBV3-1 | .
TGTGCCTGGAAGCCTCCCGGGCCGAGCGGCTACACCTTC | CAWKPPGPSGYTF | TRBJ1-2 | . | TRBV30 | .
TGTGCCAGCAGCATCCAGGGCCTGAACACTGAAGCTTTCTTT | CASSIQGLNTEAFF | TRBJ1-1 | . | TRBV7-9 | .
TGTGCCACGGAACAGGCCTTGGGGGAAAAACTGTTTTTT | CATEQALGEKLFF | TRBJ1-4 | . | TRBV6-1 | .
TGCGCCAGCAGCTTTTCTCGACAGGGCGTAAATGAAAAACTGTTTTTT | CASSFSRQGVNEKLFF | TRBJ1-4 | TRBD1 | TRBV5-1 | .
TGCAGTGCTCTCCGGGGAGGGGGTAACAATCAGCCCCAGCATTTT | CSALRGGGNNQPQHF | TRBJ1-5 | . | TRBV20-1 | .
TGTGCCAGCAGTTTGGGGAGGGGGAGGGAATCCTACGAGCAGTACTTC | CASSLGRGRESYEQYF | TRBJ2-7 | . | TRBV27 | .
TGCAGTGCTAGAGATCTACACAATGAGCAGTTCTTC | CSARDLHNEQFF | TRBJ2-1 | . | TRBV20-1 | .
TGTGCCAGCAGTTCCGGGGGTAAGACCCAGTACTTC | CASSSGGKTQYF | TRBJ2-5 | . | TRBV27 | .
TGCGCCAGCAGCTTGATGGGGGACAGGGCTAATTCACCCCTCCACTTT | CASSLMGDRANSPLHF | TRBJ1-6 | TRBD1 | TRBV5-1 | .
TGCAGTGCTAGGGCTGGGCTTGGGAATCAGCCCCAGCATTTT | CSARAGLGNQPQHF | TRBJ1-5 | . | TRBV20-1 | few
TGCAGCGTTAGTAGGGGGGAGGCTGAAGCTTTCTTT | CSVSRGEAEAFF | TRBJ1-1 | . | TRBV29-1 | .
TGCAGTGCTCCCACATGGAACACTGAAGCTTTCTTT | CSAPTWNTEAFF | TRBJ1-1 | . | TRBV20-1 | .
TGTGCCACCAGTGACCGGACAGGGGCAGATACGCAGTATTTT | CATSDRTGADTQYF | TRBJ2-3 | TRBD1 | TRBV24-1 | .
TGTGCCTGGGCAGCCTTGGGGATTGAGCACACTGAAGCTTTCTTT | CAWAALGIEHTEAFF | TRBJ1-1 | . | TRBV30 | .
TGCAGTGCTATAGAACGGCTCAACTCCTACGAGCAGTACTTC | CSAIERLNSYEQYF | TRBJ2-7 | . | TRBV20-1 | .